These 23 T cell receptor beta chains originate from one sample sequenced in a study of blood T cell repertoires in COVID-19. The assay was immunoSEQ multiplex PCR, and TCRdb's table has in-frame clones only and misses some. The sample consists of fewer than 350,000 clones, around 90% of them appearing once. Sequences were obtained from PBMCs or T cells enriched from blood (not recorded which). The receptors stem from a middle-aged woman with acute COVID-19.

The CDR3 DNA is TGTGCCAGCAGTGAAACTAGCGGGGTAATTAGTACCGGGGAGCTGTTTTTT. Protein: CASSETSGVISTGELFF. The rearrangement joins TRBV2 to TRBJ2-2, with 10 bases matching TRBD2. With V trimmed by 2 bases and J by 5 bases, 8 bases remained unmatched. The CDR3 has 17 amino acids. Germline values: CDR1 SNHLY, CDR2 FYNNEI. The variable domain in full, completed from reference TRBV2 and TRBJ2-2, reads EPEVTQTPSHQVTQMGQEVILRCVPISNHLYFYWYRQILGQKVEFLVSFYNNEISEKSEIFDDQFSVERPDGSNFTLKIRSTKLEDSAMYFCASSETSGVISTGELFFGEGSRLTVL.

This clone was observed a handful of times. This chain uses TRBV12-5 with TRBJ1-3; D is ambiguous. Germline V gene lookup returns CDR1 LGHNT and CDR2 FRNRAP. V lost 5 bases and J lost 0, with 5 bases in between. The CDR3 has 13 residues. The CDR3 protein is CASGPSSGNTIYF. CDR3 coding DNA: TGTGCTAGTGGTCCCTCCTCTGGAAACACCATATATTTT.

V and J are TRBV5-8 and TRBJ1-4; 11 nucleotides match TRBD1. J lost 6 bases, V lost 0 bases, and 13 bases had no gene match. Per the germline V gene, CDR1 is SGHTS and CDR2 is YDEGEE. CDR3 length equals 19 residues. The CDR3 protein is CASSLGIHRTGGRDEKLFF. The CDR3 nucleotides read TGTGCCAGCAGCTTGGGGATACACCGGACAGGGGGCCGAGATGAAAAACTGTTTTTT. Full variable domain (remainder filled in from reference TRBV5-8 and TRBJ1-4): EAGVTQSPTHLIKTRGQQATLRCSPISGHTSVYWYQQALGLGLQFLLWYDEGEERNRGNFPPRFSGRQFPNYSSELNVNALELEDSALYLCASSLGIHRTGGRDEKLFFGSGTQLSVL.

The rearrangement joins TRBV24-1 to TRBJ1-1; 7 bases line up with TRBD1. CDR3 length: 14 amino acids. CDR1 is KGHDR and CDR2 is SFDVKD in the germline V gene. V lost 10 bases to trimming and J lost 2 bases; unmatched junction nucleotides: 9. CDR3 nucleotide sequence: TGTGCCACAGCGTCACAGGGGAAAAACACTGAAGCTTTCTTT. It translates to CATASQGKNTEAFF.

The chain joins TRBV24-1 to TRBJ1-5; a weak D match, TRBD1 (6 bases). The CDR3 loop spans 17 amino acids. CDR1 is KGHDR, CDR2 SFDVKD, per germline. The V end was cut by 2 bases, the J end by 3 bases, with 16 bases between. The CDR3 protein is CATSDSDPSGANQPQHF. CDR3 sequence (DNA): TGTGCCACCAGTGATTCGGACCCCTCAGGGGCCAATCAGCCCCAGCATTTT.

The DNA for the CDR3 is TGCAGCGTCCGTAAGGACAATGACAATCAGCCCCAGCATTTT. It translates to CSVRKDNDNQPQHF. This sequence joins TRBV29-1 and TRBJ1-5; perhaps TRBD1 as D (5 bases). V was pared by 6 bases and J by 3 bases, with 15 bases between. Looked up from germline, CDR1 is SQVTM and CDR2 is ANQGSEA. CDR3 length: 14 residues.

Comments on this clone: One junction end disagrees with the germline gene, perhaps due to a read error. The gene calls are TRBV27 and TRBJ1-5; TRBD1 matches at 7 bases. The germline CDR1 and CDR2 sequences are MNHEY and SMNVEV (reference sequence). The CDR3 has 14 amino acids. CDR3 sequence reads: CASGHQGGNQPQHF. CDR3 DNA sequence: TGTGCCAGCGGGCATCAGGGGGGCAACCAGCCCCAGCATTTT.

The J gene is TRBJ2-1, the V gene TRBV6-1, with TRBD1 as a possible D gene (8 bases). There are 16 residues in the CDR3. The V and J ends lost 0 bases and 8 bases respectively, with 17 bases between them. The germline gives CDR1 MNHNS, CDR2 SASEGT. CDR3 protein: CASSEAGGTGGDEQFF. CDR3 DNA: TGTGCCAGCAGTGAAGCTGGAGGTACAGGGGGGGATGAGCAGTTCTTC.

The chain employs TRBV28 and TRBJ1-1; D is perhaps TRBD1 (5 bases). Trimming stripped 6 bases from V and 4 bases from J, with 15 bases between. Germline-derived CDR1 and CDR2 are MDHEN and SYDVKM. The CDR3 sequence is 14 residues long. The CDR3 here is CASSVGGGATEAFF. The CDR3 nucleotides are TGTGCCAGCAGCGTGGGTGGAGGGGCCACTGAAGCTTTCTTT.

The chain combines TRBV11-2 with TRBJ2-7, with TRBD2 matching over 8 bases. The junction had 8 bases not matched to a gene; V was cut back by 2 bases and J by 5 bases. The CDR3 has 15 amino acids. The V gene's germline CDR1 is SGHAT and CDR2 FQNNGV. CDR3 in amino acids: CASSLIAGGVDEQYF. CDR3 nucleotide sequence: TGTGCCAGCAGCTTAATCGCCGGGGGGGTGGACGAGCAGTACTTC.

The chain carries TRBV28 and TRBJ2-5, with 8 bases that match TRBD1. The V segment lost 6 bases and the J segment 5 bases; nucleotides outside the gene matches: 8. Germline loops: CDR1 MDHEN, CDR2 SYDVKM. The CDR3 is 14 amino acids. CDR3 DNA: TGTGCCAGCAGCCAGGGGGCGCGGTGGGAGACCCAGTACTTC. Translating gives CASSQGARWETQYF.

The chain recombines TRBV18 with TRBJ1-6, with 7 bases that match TRBD1. In germline, CDR1 is KGHSH, CDR2 LQKENI. V trimming: 2 bases; J trimming: 9 bases; junction bases outside the gene matches: 4. The CDR3 loop spans 14 amino acids. The chain's CDR3 is CASSPTGATSPLHF. The CDR3 nucleotides read TGTGCCAGCTCACCAACAGGGGCGACTTCACCCCTCCACTTT.

The chain employs TRBV24-1 and TRBJ2-3, with TRBD1 matching 8 bases. There are 15 residues in the CDR3. CDR1 is KGHDR, CDR2 SFDVKD, per germline. V trimming: 7 bases; J trimming: 5 bases; junction bases outside the gene matches: 10. Here the CDR3 reads CATSETQGVRDTQYF. CDR3 DNA: TGTGCCACCAGCGAGACACAGGGGGTGAGAGATACGCAGTATTTT.

This chain links TRBV28 with TRBJ1-3; possible D gene TRBD1, 5 bases. Trimming took 3 bases from V and 3 from J, leaving 9 bases between them. CDR3 size: 14 residues. Germline lookup yields CDR1 MDHEN and CDR2 SYDVKM. The CDR3, as DNA: TGTGCCAGCAGTTTTGGGGGAGGTGGAAACACCATATATTTT. It translates to CASSFGGGGNTIYF.

The J gene is TRBJ1-6, the V gene TRBV4-3; D is ambiguous. This CDR3 is 14 amino acids long. V gave up 0 bases and J gave up 7 bases, with 7 bases separating them. CDR1 is LGHNA, CDR2 YSLEER, per germline. The CDR3 DNA reads as TGCGCCAGCAGCCAAGAGCTAGAAAATTCACCCCTCCACTTT. Amino acid sequence: CASSQELENSPLHF.

V is TRBV5-4 and J is TRBJ2-7; 13 bases line up with TRBD2. This CDR3 has 15 amino acids. V was pared by 4 bases and J by 4 bases, with 5 bases of the junction left unmatched. Germline V gene data show CDR1 as SGHNT and CDR2 as YYREEE (reference sequence). The CDR3, as DNA: TGTGCCAGCAGCCCCCGGACTAGCGGGAGTTACGAGCAGTACTTC. This encodes CASSPRTSGSYEQYF.

This chain joins TRBV2 and TRBJ2-3; 9 nucleotides match TRBD2. Germline assignment: CDR1 SNHLY and CDR2 FYNNEI. Losses at the gene ends were 7 bases for V and 2 bases for J; bases not matched to a gene: 10. CDR3 length equals 16 residues. The CDR3 is CASIREPSGATDTQYF. In DNA form, the CDR3 reads TGTGCCAGCATTAGGGAACCTAGCGGGGCCACAGATACGCAGTATTTT.

The chain couples TRBV7-8 to TRBJ2-7; D may be TRBD1 (5 bases). Trimming took 5 bases from V and 1 from J, leaving 9 bases between them. CDR1 and CDR2 (germline): SGHVS, FQNEAQ. CDR3 size: 13 residues. Here the CDR3 reads CASSRTQSYEQYF. The CDR3, as DNA: TGTGCCAGCAGCCGGACACAATCCTACGAGCAGTACTTC.

The chain links TRBV2 to TRBJ2-6; 7 nucleotides align to TRBD1. The CDR3 runs to 16 residues. Trimming took 4 bases from V and 0 from J; bases not matched to a gene: 3. Looked up from germline, CDR1 is SNHLY and CDR2 is FYNNEI. For the CDR3, the DNA is TGTGCCAGCAGTGCCAGGGGGTACTCTGGGGCCAACGTCCTGACTTTC. This gives the protein CASSARGYSGANVLTF.

This rearrangement joins TRBV5-1 to TRBJ2-3; 9 positions agree with TRBD2. V shed 0 bases, J shed 0 bases, and the junction held 11 bases outside the gene matches. Germline-derived CDR1 and CDR2 are SGHRS and YFSETQ. CDR3 length equals 19 residues. DNA of the CDR3: TGCGCCAGCAGCTTGGGGTATTTAGCGGGGGAGATAAGCACAGATACGCAGTATTTT. Amino acid sequence: CASSLGYLAGEISTDTQYF.

The chain links TRBV6-5 to TRBJ1-2, with a possible D match to TRBD1 (5 bases). The CDR3 runs 12 residues. V shed 6 bases and J shed 4 bases, with 9 bases lying between them. The germline V gene encodes CDR1 MNHEY and CDR2 SVGAGI. The CDR3 region has the DNA TGTGCCAGCAGCTCAGGGATCTATGGCTACACCTTC. Amino acid sequence: CASSSGIYGYTF.

This clone has only a few counts. The chain recombines TRBV19 with TRBJ1-1; 8 bases are shared with TRBD1. The V gene's germline CDR1 is LNHDA and CDR2 SQIVND (reference sequence). This CDR3 spans 13 amino acids. The V gene end was trimmed by 5 bases and the J gene end by 1 base; junction bases not matched to a gene: 0. The chain's CDR3 is CASSDRGNTEAFF. The CDR3 region has the DNA TGTGCCAGTAGTGACAGGGGGAACACTGAAGCTTTCTTT.

The chain has TRBV29-1 and TRBJ2-1; 8 bases align to TRBD1. The CDR3 has 15 residues. CDR1 is SQVTM, CDR2 ANQGSEA, per germline. The V segment lost 6 bases and the J segment 4 bases; nucleotides outside the gene matches: 11. DNA for the CDR3: TGCAGCGTGGCAATTACAGGGGGTCCTTACAATGAGCAGTTCTTC. Translated, it gives CSVAITGGPYNEQFF.